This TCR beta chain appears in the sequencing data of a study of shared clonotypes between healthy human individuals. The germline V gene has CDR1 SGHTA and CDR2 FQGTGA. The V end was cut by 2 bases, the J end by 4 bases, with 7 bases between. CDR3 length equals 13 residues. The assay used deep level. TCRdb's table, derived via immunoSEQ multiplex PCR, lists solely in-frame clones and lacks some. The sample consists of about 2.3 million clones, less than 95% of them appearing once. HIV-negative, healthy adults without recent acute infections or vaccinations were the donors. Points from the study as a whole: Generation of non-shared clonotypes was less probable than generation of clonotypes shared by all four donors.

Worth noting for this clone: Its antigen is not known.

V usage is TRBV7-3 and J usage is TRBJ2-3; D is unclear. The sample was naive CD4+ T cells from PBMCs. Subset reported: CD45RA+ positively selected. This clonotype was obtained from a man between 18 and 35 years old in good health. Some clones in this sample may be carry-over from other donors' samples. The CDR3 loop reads CASSLESADTQYF. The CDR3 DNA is TGTGCCAGCAGCTTAGAATCCGCAGATACGCAGTATTTT.